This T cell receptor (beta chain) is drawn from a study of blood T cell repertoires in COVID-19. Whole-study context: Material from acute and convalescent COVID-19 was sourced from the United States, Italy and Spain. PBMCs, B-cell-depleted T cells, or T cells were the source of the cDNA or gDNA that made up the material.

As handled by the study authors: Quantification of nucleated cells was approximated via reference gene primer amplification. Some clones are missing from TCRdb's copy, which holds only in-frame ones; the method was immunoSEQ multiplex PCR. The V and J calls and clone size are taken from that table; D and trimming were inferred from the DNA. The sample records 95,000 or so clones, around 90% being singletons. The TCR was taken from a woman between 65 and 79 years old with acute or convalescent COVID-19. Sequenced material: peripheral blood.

CDR3 residues: CASSQEPGLAGDQETQYF. The CDR3 DNA reads as TGCGCCAGCAGCCAAGAACCGGGACTAGCGGGAGACCAAGAGACCCAGTACTTC. V is TRBV4-1 and J is TRBJ2-5; 14 bases agree with TRBD2. The CDR3 totals 18 residues. Per the germline V gene, CDR1 is MGHRA and CDR2 is YSYEKL. Trimming cost V 0 bases and J 0 bases; bases outside gene matches: 3.